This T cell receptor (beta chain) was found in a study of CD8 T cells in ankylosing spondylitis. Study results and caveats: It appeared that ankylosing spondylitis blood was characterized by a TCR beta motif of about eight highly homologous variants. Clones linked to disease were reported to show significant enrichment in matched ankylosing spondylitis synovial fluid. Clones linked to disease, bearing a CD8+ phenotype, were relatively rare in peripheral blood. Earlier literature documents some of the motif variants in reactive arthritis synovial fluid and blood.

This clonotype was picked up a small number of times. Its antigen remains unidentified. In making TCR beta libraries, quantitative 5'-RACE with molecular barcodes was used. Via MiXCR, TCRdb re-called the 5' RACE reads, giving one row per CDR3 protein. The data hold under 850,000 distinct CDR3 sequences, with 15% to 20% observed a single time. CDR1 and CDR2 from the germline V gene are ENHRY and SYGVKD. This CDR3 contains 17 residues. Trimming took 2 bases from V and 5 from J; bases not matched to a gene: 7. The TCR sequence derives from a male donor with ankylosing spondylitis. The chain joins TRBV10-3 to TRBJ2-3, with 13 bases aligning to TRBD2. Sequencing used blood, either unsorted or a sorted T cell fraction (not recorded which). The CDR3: CAISEGTSGVAGDTQYF. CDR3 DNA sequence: TGTGCCATCAGTGAGGGGACTAGCGGGGTAGCGGGAGATACGCAGTATTTT.